The 31 T cell receptor beta chains below all came from one sample that was sequenced in a study of CD8 T cells in Susac syndrome. RNA in amounts of about 0.45 to 1 ug was reverse transcribed with random hexamers. TCRdb re-analysed the immunoSEQ multiplex PCR reads in MiXCR, keeping a single row per CDR3 protein. The profile covers 210,000 or so distinct CDR3 sequences, with approximately 90% appearing a single time and approximately 0.13% taken by the ten largest. The sequencing sample was made of CD8+ T cells from PBMCs. The source is a human donor with multiple sclerosis.

The chain joins TRBV29-1 to TRBJ1-2; 9 positions match TRBD1. V shed 3 bases and J 1 base; nucleotides not matched to a gene: 6. The CDR3 runs 15 residues. Germline CDR1 is SQVTM and CDR2 is ANQGSEA. The CDR3: CSVDEGTGNNYGYTF. For the CDR3, the DNA is TGCAGCGTTGATGAGGGGACAGGGAATAACTATGGCTACACCTTC.

The chain employs TRBV27 and TRBJ2-7; weak D call: TRBD1 (6 bases). V lost 7 bases and J 2 bases, leaving 12 bases between the germline ends. The CDR3 runs to 13 residues. Per the germline V gene, CDR1 is MNHEY and CDR2 is SMNVEV (reference sequence). This chain's CDR3 is CASNRRGTYEQYF. The CDR3 DNA is TGTGCCAGCAATCGTAGGGGGACCTACGAGCAGTACTTC.

The chain uses TRBV12-3 or TRBV12-4 and TRBJ1-5, with 9 bases that match TRBD1. Unmatched junction bases numbered 10, after V lost 4 bases and J lost 0 bases. The CDR3 sequence is 18 residues long. The DNA of the CDR3 is TGTGCCAGCAGTTCCTCGGGACAGGGTGGGTATAGCAATCAGCCCCAGCATTTT. This encodes CASSSSGQGGYSNQPQHF.

V is TRBV13 and J is TRBJ2-5; TRBD2 matches 11 bases. The CDR3 runs to 16 residues. The V segment lost 5 bases and the J segment 9 bases; nucleotides outside the gene matches: 14. Germline V gene lookup returns CDR1 PRHDT and CDR2 FYEKMQ (reference sequence). The CDR3 DNA reads as TGTGCCAGCAGCACCCTCCTCTTAGCGGGGGGGCCATCCCAGTACTTC. It is translated as CASSTLLLAGGPSQYF.

The V call is TRBV5-4, the J call TRBJ2-7; the D call may be TRBD1 or TRBD2 (5 bases each). The CDR3 is 12 amino acids. Germline CDR1 and CDR2: SGHNT and YYREEE (reference sequence). The V and J ends lost 4 bases and 5 bases respectively, with 10 bases between them. CDR3 nucleotide sequence: TGTGCCAGCAGCACGCCGGGGCACGAGCAGTACTTC. It yields the protein CASSTPGHEQYF.

This clonotype has just one count. V gene TRBV19 combines with J gene TRBJ2-3, with D hard to call. CDR1 is LNHDA, CDR2 SQIVND, per germline (reference sequence). Trimming left V 7 bases short and J 3 bases short, with 11 bases between. CDR3 length: 13 residues. The CDR3 here is CASNQRITDTQYF. The DNA for the CDR3 is TGTGCCAGTAACCAACGGATTACAGATACGCAGTATTTT. Drawing the rest from reference TRBV19 and TRBJ2-3, the complete variable domain is DGGITQSPKYLFRKEGQNVTLSCEQNLNHDAMYWYRQDPGQGLRLIYYSQIVNDFQKGDIAEGYSVSREKKESFPLTVTSAQKNPTAFYLCASNQRITDTQYFGPGTRLTVL.

The chain couples TRBV4-3 to TRBJ2-5; 14 nucleotides agree with TRBD2. The J segment lost 2 bases and the V segment lost 0 bases, leaving 17 bases of the junction unmatched. The CDR3 consists of 22 residues. Germline V gene sequence: CDR1 LGHNA, CDR2 YSLEER. CDR3 coding DNA: TGCGCCAGCAGCCAAGATCTTTTTCCGGGGACTAGCGGGAGTCGAAATCAAGAGACCCAGTACTTC. Translating gives CASSQDLFPGTSGSRNQETQYF.

The V gene is TRBV29-1, the J gene TRBJ2-7, with 7 bases identical to TRBD1. This CDR3 has 14 amino acids. V lost 2 bases and J lost 0; bases outside the gene matches: 4. The germline V gene encodes CDR1 SQVTM and CDR2 ANQGSEA. CDR3 protein: CSVETGTDSYEQYF. CDR3 in DNA: TGCAGCGTTGAAACCGGGACAGACTCCTACGAGCAGTACTTC.

This rearrangement joins TRBV4-1 to TRBJ1-5; D is perhaps TRBD1 (6 bases). V was cut by 5 bases and J by 8 bases, with 10 bases left in between. The CDR3 runs to 12 residues. Germline V gene lookup returns CDR1 MGHRA and CDR2 YSYEKL. The CDR3 DNA follows: TGCGCCAGCAGCGGGGGCGGGGAGCCCCAGCATTTT. Its protein is CASSGGGEPQHF.

J is TRBJ1-2 and V is TRBV27; D gene unclear. Germline V gene lookup returns CDR1 MNHEY and CDR2 SMNVEV (reference sequence). The CDR3 runs to 13 residues. Trimming stripped 0 bases from V and 8 bases from J, with 10 bases between. CDR3 protein: CASSLSGALGYTF. The DNA for the CDR3 is TGTGCCAGCAGTTTATCGGGCGCTCTAGGCTACACCTTC.

This clonotype was recorded once. The genes are TRBV19 and TRBJ1-5; D is undetermined. The CDR3 totals 15 residues. Trimming took off 4 bases at V and 3 bases at J, with 13 bases between the two ends. CDR1 and CDR2 (germline): LNHDA, SQIVND (reference sequence). The CDR3 DNA follows: TGTGCCAGTAGTAGTTGGAACTGGGTCAATCAGCCCCAGCATTTT. It is translated as CASSSWNWVNQPQHF.

The chain recombines TRBV25-1 with TRBJ2-3; the match to TRBD2 covers 9 bases. After removal of 5 bases from V and 0 bases from J, the junction contained 9 bases not matched to a gene. This CDR3 comprises 17 residues. Germline V gene data show CDR1 as MGHDK and CDR2 as SYGVNS. In DNA form, the CDR3 reads TGTGCCAGCAGTCCATTTAGGGCGGGGGGGAGCACAGATACGCAGTATTTT. Translation: CASSPFRAGGSTDTQYF.

The V and J genes are TRBV2 and TRBJ2-7, with 12 bases identical to TRBD2. Germline trimming cut 6 bases from V and 6 bases from J; bases unmatched to any gene: 9. The CDR3 spans 15 residues. Germline V gene data show CDR1 as SNHLY and CDR2 as FYNNEI. As DNA, the CDR3 is TGTGCCAGCAGACCCACTAGCGGGGGGCCCTCCGAGCAGTACTTC. Translation gives CASRPTSGGPSEQYF.

The rearrangement uses TRBV6-6 and TRBJ1-1; the D is unclear. This CDR3 contains 13 residues. Trimming stripped 8 bases from V and 5 bases from J, with 15 bases between. Looked up from germline, CDR1 is MNHNY and CDR2 is SVGAGI (reference sequence). The CDR3 sequence is CASRPGLGTEAFF. DNA for the CDR3: TGTGCCAGCCGCCCGGGCCTAGGGACTGAAGCTTTCTTT.

This chain links TRBV9 with TRBJ2-1, with 10 bases lining up with TRBD2. The CDR3 has 17 amino acids. Per germline, CDR1 SGDLS and CDR2 YYNGEE. The J segment lost 7 bases and the V segment lost 1 base, leaving 11 bases of the junction unmatched. The chain's CDR3 is CASSVPSGLAGDNEQFF. The CDR3 region has the DNA TGTGCCAGCAGCGTACCTTCCGGCCTAGCGGGGGATAATGAGCAGTTCTTC.

The chain has TRBV5-1 and TRBJ2-1; 8 bases match TRBD1. The CDR3 consists of 16 residues. The germline gives CDR1 SGHRS, CDR2 YFSETQ. J lost 3 bases, V lost 4 bases, and 9 bases had no gene match. CDR3 region: CASSPRTGSNYNEQFF. CDR3 nucleotides: TGCGCCAGCAGCCCGAGGACAGGGAGCAACTACAATGAGCAGTTCTTC.

The chain uses TRBV7-8 and TRBJ2-7, with a tentative D call TRBD1 (5 bases). CDR3 size: 13 residues. Trimming shortened V by 4 bases and J by 5 bases, and 12 bases separated the two germline ends. Per the germline V gene, CDR1 is SGHVS and CDR2 is FQNEAQ. The CDR3 sequence is CASSSTDINEQYF. The CDR3 bases are TGTGCCAGCAGCTCTACGGACATCAACGAGCAGTACTTC.

This sequence joins TRBV18 and TRBJ1-1; 7 nucleotides line up with TRBD1. Germline values: CDR1 KGHSH, CDR2 LQKENI. Germline trimming cut 8 bases from V and 6 bases from J; bases unmatched to any gene: 18. The CDR3 has 16 amino acids. The CDR3 DNA reads as TGTGCCAGCACAAAAGGAGAGGGGGCTTTATACTCTGAAGCTTTCTTT. Its translation: CASTKGEGALYSEAFF.

V gene TRBV6-2 or TRBV6-3 combines with J gene TRBJ2-1; D is possibly TRBD2 (5 bases). The CDR3 is made up of 14 amino acids. Germline V gene data show CDR1 as MNHEY and CDR2 as SVGEGT. The V and J ends lost 2 bases and 7 bases respectively, with 12 bases between them. The CDR3 protein is CASSYVARGNEQFF. CDR3 sequence (DNA): TGTGCCAGCAGTTACGTGGCCCGCGGGAATGAGCAGTTCTTC.

This sequence joins TRBV2 and TRBJ2-1; D gene uncertain. CDR1 is SNHLY and CDR2 is FYNNEI in the germline V gene. There are 14 residues in the CDR3. Trimming shortened V by 5 bases and J by 8 bases, and 16 bases separated the two germline ends. CDR3 sequence: CASSRVGSRDEQFF. The CDR3 nucleotides are TGTGCCAGCAGTAGGGTAGGGTCTAGGGATGAGCAGTTCTTC.

The chain has TRBV7-9 and TRBJ1-1, with D unresolved. Trimming stripped 0 bases from V and 10 bases from J, with 9 bases between. CDR3 length equals 12 residues. CDR1 and CDR2 from the germline V gene are SEHNR and FQNEAQ (reference sequence). Here the CDR3 reads CASSLAEGIAFF. The CDR3 DNA is TGTGCCAGCAGCTTAGCAGAGGGTATAGCTTTCTTT.

This chain joins TRBV20-1 and TRBJ1-1; tentatively, D is TRBD1 (6 bases). The CDR3 runs to 13 residues. Germline assignment: CDR1 DFQATT and CDR2 SNEGSKA (reference sequence). Between the trimmed V and J ends, which lost 6 bases and 1 base, there was a span of 12 bases. In nucleotides, the CDR3 is TGCAGTGCCAGCCCGACAGGGAACACTGAAGCTTTCTTT. Translated: CSASPTGNTEAFF.

V usage is TRBV2 and J usage is TRBJ1-2, with D perhaps matching TRBD1 (5 bases). The CDR3 has 13 residues. V dropped 7 bases and J dropped 8 bases, with 17 bases sitting between them. Per the germline V gene, CDR1 is SNHLY and CDR2 is FYNNEI. The CDR3 sequence is CASTDSHRNGYTF. CDR3 nucleotide sequence: TGTGCCAGCACCGACAGCCATCGGAACGGCTACACCTTC.

The chain links TRBV4-1 to TRBJ2-7; D is perhaps TRBD1 (5 bases). The CDR3 loop spans 17 amino acids. CDR1 is MGHRA and CDR2 is YSYEKL in the germline V gene. Trimming took 1 base from V and 2 from J, leaving 18 bases between them. Here the CDR3 reads CASSQVWTPETTYEQYF. CDR3 DNA: TGCGCCAGCAGCCAAGTTTGGACACCTGAAACAACCTACGAGCAGTACTTC.

The V and J genes are TRBV6-1 and TRBJ2-7; 8 positions agree with TRBD1. Trimming took 0 bases from V and 3 from J; bases not matched to a gene: 1. There are 14 residues in the CDR3. Germline V gene data show CDR1 as MNHNS and CDR2 as SASEGT. The CDR3 sequence: CASSEAGQGYEQYF. DNA of the CDR3: TGTGCCAGCAGTGAAGCCGGACAGGGCTACGAGCAGTACTTC.

The rearrangement links TRBV28 to TRBJ1-1, with TRBD1 matching 7 bases. CDR1 is MDHEN, CDR2 SYDVKM, per germline. There are 15 residues in the CDR3. V shed 5 bases, J shed 5 bases, and the junction held 11 bases outside the gene matches. The CDR3 here is CASSTIQGSETEAFF. The CDR3 DNA reads as TGTGCCAGCAGTACTATACAGGGGAGTGAGACTGAAGCTTTCTTT.

This sequence joins TRBV13 and TRBJ2-2; perhaps TRBD1 as D (5 bases). This CDR3 spans 15 amino acids. V shed 6 bases and J shed 4 bases, with 15 bases lying between them. The V gene's germline CDR1 is PRHDT and CDR2 FYEKMQ (reference sequence). The CDR3 DNA reads TGTGCCAGCAGAGCACAAGGTCAGGGCACCGGGGAGCTGTTTTTT. Protein product: CASRAQGQGTGELFF. The variable domain in full, completed from reference TRBV13 and TRBJ2-2, reads AAGVIQSPRHLIKEKRETATLKCYPIPRHDTVYWYQQGPGQDPQFLISFYEKMQSDKGSIPDRFSAQQFSDYHSELNMSSLELGDSALYFCASRAQGQGTGELFFGEGSRLTVL.

The chain uses TRBV2 and TRBJ2-1; no clear D gene. Looked up from germline, CDR1 is SNHLY and CDR2 is FYNNEI. The CDR3 sequence is 11 residues long. V lost 5 bases and J 9 bases, leaving 8 bases between the germline ends. CDR3 in DNA: TGTGCCAGCAGTCCTAAAATTGAGCAGTTCTTC. As protein: CASSPKIEQFF.

The chain links TRBV19 to TRBJ2-2; D possibly corresponds to TRBD2 (5 bases). Trimming took 4 bases from V and 13 from J, leaving 19 bases between them. The CDR3 is 14 amino acids. CDR1 is LNHDA, CDR2 SQIVND, per germline (reference sequence). The CDR3 nucleotides read TGTGCCAGTAGTACCGGGAACCCCTTCGGTGGGCTGTTTTTT. Protein: CASSTGNPFGGLFF.

The chain has TRBV6-1 and TRBJ2-2, with D maybe TRBD1 (7 bases). The CDR3 spans 16 residues. Germline-derived CDR1 and CDR2 are MNHNS and SASEGT. V was clipped by 6 bases and J by 0 bases, with 14 bases between them. The CDR3 loop reads CASREGAAANTGELFF. CDR3 nucleotide sequence: TGTGCCAGCAGGGAGGGGGCGGCCGCGAACACCGGGGAGCTGTTTTTT.

This sequence joins TRBV2 and TRBJ2-4, with 9 nucleotides matching TRBD2. CDR1 and CDR2 from the germline V gene are SNHLY and FYNNEI. The CDR3 length is 19 residues. With V trimmed by 1 base and J by 0 bases, 10 bases remained unmatched. The CDR3 spells CASSEEERGAPLAKNIQYF. The DNA of the CDR3 is TGTGCCAGCAGTGAAGAGGAGCGGGGGGCTCCTTTAGCCAAAAACATTCAGTACTTC.